This TCR beta chain was sequenced for a study of cytomegalovirus exposure and HLA in healthy donors. Turning to the study itself: The study placed 70% to 85% of its approximately 400 genotyped donors in the Caucasian-associated ancestry cluster.

Study-level results: A later analysis appeared to link common viral pathogens to several of the most significant clusters.

Use of 60 Vbeta and 13 Jbeta primers characterized the PCR. Profiled with immunoSEQ multiplex PCR; TCRdb holds only in-frame clones, not every one. The repertoire holds about 110,000 clones, 70% to 75% seen once, with around 4.5% in the top ten. On this clone itself: Its antigen is unknown.

From germline, CDR1 is MDHEN and CDR2 SYDVKM. The CDR3 spans 16 residues. The junction had 11 bases not matched to a gene; V was cut back by 2 bases and J by 6 bases. Donors had nominal health at sampling but likely had unrecorded immune exposures. J is TRBJ2-7 and V is TRBV28; 9 bases are shared with TRBD2. The receptor was derived from a woman aged 40 to 49 in good health and CMV-seronegative. The sample was PBMCs. CDR3 nucleotide sequence: TGTGCCAGCAGTTTAGCGACTAGCGGCGCTCCCACCGAGCAGTACTTC. It is translated as CASSLATSGAPTEQYF.